The 24 T cell receptor beta chains in this list originate from one sample, sequenced in a study of blood T cell repertoires in COVID-19. Repertoires were generated with immunoSEQ multiplex PCR, while TCRdb's copy carries only in-frame clones and drops some. The data show fewer than 200,000 clones, with approximately 85% seen just once and approximately 9% held by the top ten. The specimen sequenced was PBMCs or T cells enriched from blood (not recorded which). Every receptor here comes from a young woman who had recovered from COVID-19.

Regarding this clone: The junction departs from germline at one end; a sequencing error may be responsible. This chain uses TRBV28 with TRBJ2-1; 8 nucleotides line up with TRBD2. Germline CDR1 reads MDHEN; CDR2 reads SYDVKM. This CDR3 region has 15 residues. The CDR3 DNA sequence: TGTGCCAGCAGTTCCCCTCTAGCGGGCTCCAGGACCCCGATCTTC. Encoded protein: CASSSPLAGSRTPIF.

This clone was seen only once. The chain joins TRBV11-2 to TRBJ1-3; 7 nucleotides agree with TRBD1. The J segment lost 0 bases and the V segment lost 3 bases, leaving 5 bases of the junction unmatched. The CDR3 extends over 16 amino acids. Germline V gene sequence: CDR1 SGHAT, CDR2 FQNNGV. CDR3 region: CASSLGQRFSGNTIYF. The CDR3, as DNA: TGTGCCAGCAGCTTGGGACAGCGTTTCTCTGGAAACACCATATATTTT.

This sequence joins TRBV4-2 and TRBJ2-1, with a possible D match to TRBD2 (5 bases). Germline values: CDR1 LGHNA, CDR2 YNFKEQ. Trimming pared 0 bases from V and 7 bases from J, leaving 16 bases between. CDR3 length: 16 residues. The CDR3 DNA sequence: TGTGCCAGCAGCCAAGATGGAGCCGCTGGCGGGAATGAGCAGTTCTTC. Translation gives CASSQDGAAGGNEQFF.

V and J are TRBV28 and TRBJ1-3, with D possibly matching TRBD1 (6 bases). Germline V lookup: CDR1 MDHEN, CDR2 SYDVKM. V was pared by 5 bases and J by 0 bases, with 17 bases between. The CDR3 is 17 residues long. CDR3 in amino acids: CASSPGGGVASGNTIYF. The CDR3 nucleotides are TGTGCCAGCAGTCCGGGAGGGGGGGTCGCCTCTGGAAACACCATATATTTT.

The rearrangement uses TRBV10-3 and TRBJ2-5; TRBD1 is a possible D gene (5 bases). Germline V gene sequence: CDR1 ENHRY, CDR2 SYGVKD. The CDR3 extends over 16 amino acids. V was shortened by 3 bases and J by 3 bases, with 17 bases between the two germline ends. CDR3 protein: CAISDPPDIPEETQYF. The CDR3 bases are TGTGCCATCAGTGACCCACCGGACATCCCCGAAGAGACCCAGTACTTC.

This clone was seen a handful of times. This chain links TRBV2 with TRBJ1-1, with unresolved D. V was pared by 10 bases and J by 4 bases, with 13 bases between. The CDR3 is 12 residues long. Germline CDR1 reads SNHLY; CDR2 reads FYNNEI. The CDR3 DNA follows: TGTGCCAAACGGACGGAGGGCACTGAAGCTTTCTTT. Translation: CAKRTEGTEAFF.

The chain couples TRBV27 to TRBJ1-1; TRBD1 is a possible D gene (5 bases). The V and J ends lost 3 bases and 2 bases respectively, with 7 bases between them. The CDR3 consists of 13 residues. Germline V lookup: CDR1 MNHEY, CDR2 SMNVEV (reference sequence). This CDR3 is CASSFQGNTEAFF. The CDR3 DNA reads as TGTGCCAGCAGTTTTCAGGGTAACACTGAAGCTTTCTTT.

V is TRBV29-1 and J is TRBJ2-4; D gene uncertain. Germline CDR1 reads SQVTM; CDR2 reads ANQGSEA. V was trimmed by 1 base and J by 8 bases, leaving 12 bases between them. This CDR3 comprises 13 residues. The CDR3 DNA sequence: TGCAGCGTTGAAGGGGCGACGGTTGACATTCAGTACTTC. Its protein product is CSVEGATVDIQYF. Together with reference TRBV29-1 and TRBJ2-4, the CDR3 gives the full variable domain: SAVISQKPSRDICQRGTSLTIQCQVDSQVTMMFWYRQQPGQSLTLIATANQGSEATYESGFVIDKFPISRPNLTFSTLTVSNMSPEDSSIYLCSVEGATVDIQYFGAGTRLSVL.

The chain uses TRBV29-1 and TRBJ2-1; no reliable D call. The V gene's germline CDR1 is SQVTM and CDR2 ANQGSEA. V lost 5 bases to trimming and J lost 9 bases, with 8 bases between them. The CDR3 contains 10 residues. The CDR3 region has the DNA TGCAGCGTTAGGCCGGGTGAGCAGTTCTTC. Residues: CSVRPGEQFF.

The rearrangement joins TRBV6-5 to TRBJ1-1, with D perhaps TRBD1 (5 bases). The V gene lost 2 bases and the J gene lost 4 bases, with 8 bases spanning the gap. This CDR3 has 13 residues. Germline CDR1 reads MNHEY; CDR2 reads SVGAGI. CDR3 sequence reads: CASSYGAVTEAFF. CDR3 sequence (DNA): TGTGCCAGCAGTTACGGGGCAGTCACTGAAGCTTTCTTT.

The chain has TRBV29-1 and TRBJ1-4; TRBD1 agrees at 9 bases. Trimming took 3 bases from V and 8 from J; bases not matched to a gene: 7. Germline-derived CDR1 and CDR2 are SQVTM and ANQGSEA. The CDR3 is 14 amino acids. The CDR3 nucleotides are TGCAGCGTTGAGATCGGGGACAGGGACGAAAAACTGTTTTTT. Residues: CSVEIGDRDEKLFF.

The genes are TRBV10-3 and TRBJ1-1, with D hard to call. CDR1 is ENHRY and CDR2 is SYGVKD in the germline V gene. This CDR3 has 14 amino acids. V was cut by 4 bases and J by 0 bases, with 9 bases left in between. CDR3 loop: CAISGAGMNTEAFF. CDR3 nucleotides: TGTGCCATCAGTGGAGCAGGAATGAACACTGAAGCTTTCTTT.

The gene calls are TRBV28 and TRBJ1-1, with D perhaps matching TRBD1 (6 bases). Per the germline V gene, CDR1 is MDHEN and CDR2 is SYDVKM. With 2 bases removed from V and 1 base from J, the gap between germline ends came to 8 bases. The CDR3 runs to 14 residues. Here the CDR3 DNA reads TGTGCCAGCAGTTTACGAGGGGGGAACACTGAAGCTTTCTTT. Its translation is CASSLRGGNTEAFF.

CDR3 region: CSATEDYEQYF. CDR3 nucleotide sequence: TGCAGTGCTACGGAGGACTACGAGCAGTACTTC. The chain uses TRBV20-1 and TRBJ2-7, with D tentatively TRBD2 (5 bases). Germline V gene lookup returns CDR1 DFQATT and CDR2 SNEGSKA (reference sequence). The CDR3 spans 11 residues. The germline V and J ends were trimmed by 4 bases and 3 bases, with 7 bases remaining between them.

The chain has TRBV5-1 and TRBJ2-7; the match to TRBD1 covers 11 bases. Per germline, CDR1 SGHRS and CDR2 YFSETQ. Trimming cost V 4 bases and J 4 bases; bases outside gene matches: 19. The CDR3 has 19 amino acids. The CDR3 region has the DNA TGCGCCAGCAGCGACCCGGGGACAGGGGGAGGACAGGGAAAATACGAGCAGTACTTC. Translating gives CASSDPGTGGGQGKYEQYF.

This rearrangement joins TRBV29-1 to TRBJ2-3, with 7 nucleotides matching TRBD2. The V segment lost 4 bases and the J segment 1 base; nucleotides outside the gene matches: 5. Germline CDR1 SQVTM, CDR2 ANQGSEA. This CDR3 has 14 residues. The CDR3 DNA reads TGCAGCGTTGGATGGGCGGGGGGCACAGATACGCAGTATTTT. Amino acids: CSVGWAGGTDTQYF.

The V and J genes are TRBV9 and TRBJ1-4; D may be TRBD1 (5 bases). The CDR3 runs to 14 residues. The germline CDR1 and CDR2 sequences are SGDLS and YYNGEE. The V end lost 2 bases, the J end lost 8 bases, and 13 bases lay between the germline ends. The CDR3 DNA sequence: TGTGCCAGCAGCGTGGGGCCAGGGAACGAAAAACTGTTTTTT. This gives the protein CASSVGPGNEKLFF.

The CDR3 here is CASSRGLRESINEQFF. The CDR3 DNA is TGTGCCAGCAGCCGCGGGCTGCGGGAGTCGATCAATGAGCAGTTCTTC. The rearrangement links TRBV5-5 to TRBJ2-1, with TRBD2 identical over 7 bases. V was pared by 4 bases and J by 6 bases, with 13 bases of the junction left unmatched. The CDR3 is made up of 16 amino acids. CDR1 and CDR2 from the germline V gene are SGHKS and YYEKEE (reference sequence).

The V call is TRBV28, the J call TRBJ2-2; D perhaps matches TRBD1 (5 bases). Trimming removed 5 bases at V and 5 bases at J, with 12 bases between. In germline, CDR1 is MDHEN, CDR2 SYDVKM. CDR3 size: 14 residues. The CDR3, as DNA: TGTGCCAGCAGTACGCCTAGGGGTACCGGGGAGCTGTTTTTT. It translates to CASSTPRGTGELFF.

The rearrangement joins TRBV6-5 to TRBJ2-5; D may be TRBD2 (5 bases). Germline V gene data show CDR1 as MNHEY and CDR2 as SVGAGI. This CDR3 spans 14 amino acids. Between the trimmed V and J ends, which lost 1 base and 5 bases, there was a span of 11 bases. The CDR3 loop is CASSYFSGKETQYF. The CDR3 DNA reads as TGTGCCAGCAGTTACTTTTCCGGGAAGGAGACCCAGTACTTC.

By sample fraction, this clone is large (0.1 to 1%). The chain recombines TRBV28 with TRBJ2-3, with D possibly matching TRBD1 (5 bases). The CDR3 runs to 16 residues. CDR1 MDHEN and CDR2 SYDVKM come from the germline V gene. The germline V and J ends were trimmed by 4 bases and 0 bases, with 14 bases remaining between them. The CDR3 is CASSSLGRLSTDTQYF. The CDR3 region has the DNA TGTGCCAGCAGTTCCTTGGGGCGCCTTAGCACAGATACGCAGTATTTT.

Of note for this clone: Relative to the germline gene, one junction end is altered; a read error may explain this. This sequence joins TRBV6-5 and TRBJ2-2; 7 positions match TRBD2. The germline gives CDR1 MNHEY, CDR2 SVGAGI. The CDR3 covers 16 residues. As DNA, the CDR3 is TGTGCCAGCAGCTACTCGGGGGGAACGAACACCGGGGAGCTGTTTTTT. Translating it yields CASSYSGGTNTGELFF.

V is TRBV20-1 and J is TRBJ1-1; the D is unclear. This CDR3 has 11 residues. Germline V gene data show CDR1 as DFQATT and CDR2 as SNEGSKA (reference sequence). Trimming stripped 5 bases from V and 9 bases from J, with 13 bases between. CDR3 bases: TGCAGTGCTGGCCGTGGTGTCAAAGCTTTCTTT. This translates into CSAGRGVKAFF.

Regarding this clone: This same CDR3 is encoded by further DNA sequences in the sample. This chain links TRBV19 with TRBJ2-7, with 7 bases aligning to TRBD1. Germline V CDR1 and CDR2: LNHDA, SQIVND (reference sequence). V lost 3 bases to trimming and J lost 2 bases; unmatched junction nucleotides: 1. The CDR3 loop spans 13 amino acids. This chain's CDR3 is CASSITGAYEQYF. The CDR3 nucleotides are TGTGCCAGTAGTATCACAGGGGCCTACGAGCAGTACTTC.